This TCR beta chain appears in the sequencing data of a study of OX40 agonist ivuxolimab in advanced cancers. CDR1 MDHEN and CDR2 SYDVKM come from the germline V gene. This CDR3 spans 14 amino acids. Trimming removed 6 bases from V and 4 bases from J; junction bases left unmatched: 7. On this clone itself: What it binds is unknown.

Method: immunoSEQ multiplex PCR; TCRdb's copy keeps in-frame clones and lacks some. This table has roughly 32,000 clones, around 90% appearing once. General study findings and limits: More expanded clones were seen, on average, in CD8+ T cells than in CD4+.

The chain carries TRBV28 and TRBJ2-7, with 9 bases lining up with TRBD1. The clonotype was recovered from an adult with an advanced solid tumor such as melanoma, head and neck, liver or kidney cancer. This sample comprised CD4+ or CD8+ T cells sorted from blood, obtained in a trial of the OX40 agonist ivuxolimab. DNA for the CDR3: TGTGCCAGCAGATACCGGGACAGGGCGTACGAGCAGTACTTC. It specifies CASRYRDRAYEQYF.